This TCR beta chain originates from a study of control samples from healthy donors and cancer patients. Measured with immunoSEQ multiplex PCR; TCRdb has only the in-frame clones, and not every one. This sample carries about 160,000 clones, 80% to 95% of them seen once, and the ten largest clones take approximately 0.7%. Trimming removed 4 bases from V and 0 bases from J, with 20 bases in between. Per the germline V gene, CDR1 is SGDLS and CDR2 is YYNGEE. CDR3 length: 18 amino acids. The sample comprised blood. The V call is TRBV9, the J call TRBJ1-3; D remains unclear. This clonotype was obtained from a woman aged 25-40 years in good health. The CDR3 region is CASSPHPAGPNSGNTIYF. In DNA form, the CDR3 reads TGTGCCAGCAGCCCCCACCCGGCAGGACCGAACTCTGGAAACACCATATATTTT.